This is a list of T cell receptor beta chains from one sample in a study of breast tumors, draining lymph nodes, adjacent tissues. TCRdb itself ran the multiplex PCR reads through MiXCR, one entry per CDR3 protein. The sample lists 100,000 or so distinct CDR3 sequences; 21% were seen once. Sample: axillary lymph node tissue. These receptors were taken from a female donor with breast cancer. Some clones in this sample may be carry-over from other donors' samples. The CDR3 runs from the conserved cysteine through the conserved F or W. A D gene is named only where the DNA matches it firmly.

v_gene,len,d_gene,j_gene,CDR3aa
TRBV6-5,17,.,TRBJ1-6,CASSQEPMSSYNSPLHF
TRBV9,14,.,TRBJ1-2,CASSVGGSRAGYTF
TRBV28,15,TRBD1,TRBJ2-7,CASSSGGTGSGEQYF
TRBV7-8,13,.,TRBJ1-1,CASRYMGATEAFF
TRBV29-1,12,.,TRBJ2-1,CSVVLVYNEQFF
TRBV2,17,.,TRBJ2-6,CASRPTVDSSGANVLTF
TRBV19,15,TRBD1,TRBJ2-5,CASSTGTGPQETQYF
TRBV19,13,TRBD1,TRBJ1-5,CASTGQANQPQHF
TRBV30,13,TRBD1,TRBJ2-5,CAWGTGLSETQYF
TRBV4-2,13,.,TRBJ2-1,CASSPGPGNEQFF
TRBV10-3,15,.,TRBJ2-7,CAISESAGSPYEQYF
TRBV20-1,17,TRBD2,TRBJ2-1,CSARDLRGLERNNEQFF
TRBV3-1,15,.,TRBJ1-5,CASSQVDSPHQPQHF
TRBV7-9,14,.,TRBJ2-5,CASSLGQQQETQYF
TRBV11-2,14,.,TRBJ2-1,CASSTPPVNNEQFF
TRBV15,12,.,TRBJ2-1,CATSSSSGEQFF
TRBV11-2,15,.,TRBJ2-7,CASSLFTGPSYEQYF
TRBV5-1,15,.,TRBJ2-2,CASSLARGHTGELFF
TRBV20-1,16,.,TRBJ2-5,CSAKRTGVGRKETQYF
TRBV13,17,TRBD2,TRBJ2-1,CASSSGGIAGLLDVQFF
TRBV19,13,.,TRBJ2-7,CASSTSSRYEQYF
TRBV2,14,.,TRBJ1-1,CASSEWGENTEAFF
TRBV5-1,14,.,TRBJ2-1,CASSLGGNRNEQFF
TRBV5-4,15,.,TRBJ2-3,CASSTEKGRADTQYF
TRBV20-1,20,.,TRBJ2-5,CSASLGSFSTNANRQETQYF
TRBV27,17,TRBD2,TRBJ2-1,CASSLQAGKSSYNEQFF
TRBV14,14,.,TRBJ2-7,CASSQEGPPREQYF
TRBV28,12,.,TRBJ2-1,CASTASNNEQFF
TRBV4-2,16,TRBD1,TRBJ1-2,CASSHAKGTGVYGYTF
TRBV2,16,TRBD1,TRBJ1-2,CASSEAAGTGFGGYTF